This T cell receptor (beta chain) emerged from a study of radiotherapy plus CTLA-4 blockade in lung cancer (dated by TCRdb to between 2018 and 2020). General notes on the study: Objective responses were observed in about 17% of enrolled patients, and disease control was achieved in around 30%. Beyond this particular receptor, the publication reports: The strongest predictors of response were reported to be early dynamic shifts in blood T cell clones along with a rise in serum interferon-beta following radiation. After treatment with radiotherapy and ipilimumab, TCR clones that originated in tumors expanded in peripheral blood.

The germline V and J ends show losses of 8 bases and 9 bases respectively, and no gene match explains 11 bases of the junction. CDR1 PRHDT and CDR2 FYEKMQ are derived from the germline V gene (reference sequence). Counted from cysteine to phenylalanine, this CDR3 has 14 amino acids. Of all the DNA, just the CDR3 is kept, 42 bases in frame from base 1. A note on this clone: Its antigen specificity is not known. Qualities for individual bases were not recorded, and no much larger clone is one base off.

To prepare the library, the immunoSEQ multiplex PCR assay was applied. TCRdb took this table from immuneACCESS and kept in-frame rearrangements with V and J called. Such tables lack part of the clones; where checked against another copy, unresolved V genes explain under half of the gap, and the rest is unexplained. The sample table records 55,000 to 65,000 clones; less than 85% of these occur just once. The top ten clones comprise roughly 3.1% of the sample. The study tested focal radiation therapy combined with CTLA-4 blockade (ipilimumab) in patients with chemo-refractory metastatic non-small-cell lung cancer.

The chain couples TRBV13 to TRBJ2-1; TRBD1 lines up with 9 middle nucleotides. The sample consisted of peripheral blood, taken from a patient treated with radiotherapy plus ipilimumab. The TCR comes from a human donor with non-small cell lung cancer who had a complete response to radiotherapy plus ipilimumab. CDR3 reads: CASGRTGEGSEQFF. The DNA is TGTGCCAGCGGCAGGACAGGGGAAGGGAGTGAGCAGTTCTTC.